The 5 T cell receptor beta chains below all came from one sample that was sequenced in a study of cytomegalovirus exposure and HLA in healthy donors. The PCR used 60 Vbeta and 13 Jbeta primers. This table comes from immunoSEQ multiplex PCR, and its TCRdb copy is limited to in-frame clones, with some not included. The sample contains 170,000 or so clones, approximately 80% of which appear only once. Sequencing input: PBMCs. These receptors all stem from a man in his 60s in good health and CMV-seronegative.

This clone has a handful of counts. The chain carries TRBV2 and TRBJ2-7, with TRBD1 matching over 11 bases. The V gene's germline CDR1 is SNHLY and CDR2 FYNNEI. This CDR3 has 14 residues. The J segment lost 0 bases and the V segment lost 9 bases, leaving 4 bases of the junction unmatched. CDR3 DNA sequence: TGTGCCAGGAGAGGGACAGGGGGCTCCTACGAGCAGTACTTC. Protein sequence: CARRGTGGSYEQYF.

The rearrangement links TRBV19 to TRBJ1-2; TRBD1 is a possible D gene (6 bases). Germline CDR1 reads LNHDA; CDR2 reads SQIVND (reference sequence). The CDR3 has 13 residues. Trimming took 3 bases from V and 5 from J, leaving 10 bases between them. CDR3 nucleotides: TGTGCCAGTAGTATTGACAGGCAGTATGGCTACACCTTC. It encodes CASSIDRQYGYTF.

The V gene is TRBV5-1, the J gene TRBJ2-3, with 12 bases matching TRBD2. The ends lost 5 bases at V and 4 bases at J; junction bases unmatched: 5. The CDR3 sequence is 15 residues long. CDR1 is SGHRS and CDR2 is YFSETQ in the germline V gene. The CDR3 spells CASSSLAGGPDTQYF. The CDR3 DNA reads TGCGCCAGCAGTTCTCTAGCGGGGGGGCCAGATACGCAGTATTTT.

The rearrangement links TRBV11-3 to TRBJ2-1, with 9 bases fitting TRBD2. V was pared by 3 bases and J by 8 bases, with 2 bases of the junction left unmatched. There are 13 residues in the CDR3. Germline CDR1 is SGHNT and CDR2 is YENEEA. For the CDR3, the DNA is TGTGCCAGCAGCTTGGGACTAGCCCATGAGCAGTTCTTC. Translated: CASSLGLAHEQFF.

This chain connects TRBV7-8 to TRBJ1-5, with 7 nucleotides matching TRBD1. The CDR3 contains 21 residues. V was pared by 5 bases and J by 4 bases, with 26 bases of the junction left unmatched. CDR1 is SGHVS, CDR2 FQNEAQ, per germline. The CDR3 nucleotides read TGTGCCAGCAGCCGACCGAGAAACTGGACAGGTTCCGCGGTAGGGAATCAGCCCCAGCATTTT. The encoded protein is CASSRPRNWTGSAVGNQPQHF.